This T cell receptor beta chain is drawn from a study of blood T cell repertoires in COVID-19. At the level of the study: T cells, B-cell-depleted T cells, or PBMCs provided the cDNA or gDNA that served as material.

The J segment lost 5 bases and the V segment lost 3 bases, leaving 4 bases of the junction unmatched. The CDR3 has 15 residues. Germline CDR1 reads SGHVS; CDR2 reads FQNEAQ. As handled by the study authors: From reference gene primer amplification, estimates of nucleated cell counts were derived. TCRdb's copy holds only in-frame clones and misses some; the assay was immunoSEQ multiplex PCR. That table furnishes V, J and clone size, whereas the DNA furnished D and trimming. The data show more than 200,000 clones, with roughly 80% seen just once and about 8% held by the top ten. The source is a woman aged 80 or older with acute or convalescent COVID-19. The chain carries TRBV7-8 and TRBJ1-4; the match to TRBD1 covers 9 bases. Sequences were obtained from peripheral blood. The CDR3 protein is CASSFTGGKNEKLFF. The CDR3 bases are TGTGCCAGCAGCTTTACAGGGGGCAAGAATGAAAAACTGTTTTTT.